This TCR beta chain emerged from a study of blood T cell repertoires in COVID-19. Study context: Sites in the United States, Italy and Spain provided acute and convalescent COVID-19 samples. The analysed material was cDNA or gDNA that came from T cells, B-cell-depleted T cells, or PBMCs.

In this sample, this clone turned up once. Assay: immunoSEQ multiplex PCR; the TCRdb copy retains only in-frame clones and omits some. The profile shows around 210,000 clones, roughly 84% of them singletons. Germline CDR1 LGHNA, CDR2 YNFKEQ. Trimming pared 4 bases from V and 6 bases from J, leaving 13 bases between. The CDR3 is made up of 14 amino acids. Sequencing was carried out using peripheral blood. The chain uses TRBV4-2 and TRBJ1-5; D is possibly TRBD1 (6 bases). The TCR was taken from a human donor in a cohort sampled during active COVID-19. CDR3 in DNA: TGTGCCAGCAGCCGGAACAGGGAGAGTCAGCCCCAGCATTTT. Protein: CASSRNRESQPQHF.